This TCR beta chain was retrieved from a study of CD8+ T cells in alopecia areata. Sequencing relied on a cDNA template that was reverse transcribed from extracted RNA. Some clones are missing from TCRdb's copy, which holds only in-frame ones; the method was immunoSEQ multiplex PCR. The sample shows 150,000 or so clones, 87% of them seen only once. The clonotype comes from a human donor with alopecia areata. The sample consisted of CD8+ T cells sorted from blood, taken at week 0.

The DNA for the CDR3 is TGCGCCAGCAGCTCAACAGGGGTTGGAGGGAACACTGAAGCTTTCTTT. It specifies CASSSTGVGGNTEAFF. The J gene is TRBJ1-1, the V gene TRBV5-1, with 7 bases aligning to TRBD1. Looked up from germline, CDR1 is SGHRS and CDR2 is YFSETQ. This CDR3 is built from 16 residues. V lost 3 bases and J lost 1; bases outside the gene matches: 9.